The sequence of this T cell receptor (beta chain) was determined in a study of shared clonotypes between healthy human individuals. Sequenced by immunoSEQ multiplex PCR; TCRdb stores in-frame clones only, minus some. Among more than 1,200,000 clones listed, approximately 98.5% were seen once. The V end lost 4 bases, the J end lost 4 bases, and 14 bases lay between the germline ends. The CDR3 covers 15 residues. Per the germline V gene, CDR1 is SGHRS and CDR2 is YFSETQ. The receptor was isolated from a man aged 25 to 45 in good health. Sequencing input: naive CD4+ T cells sorted from blood. Noted subset: CD45RA+ positively selected. The gene calls are TRBV5-1 and TRBJ2-2; D may be TRBD1 or TRBD2 (5 bases each). Written as DNA, the CDR3 is TGCGCCAGCAGCCGGGACCCGGGATCCACCGGGGAGCTGTTTTTT. It yields the protein CASSRDPGSTGELFF.